The 27 T cell receptor beta chains below come from one sample, sequenced in a study of cytomegalovirus exposure and HLA in healthy donors. The PCR employed 60 Vbeta primers together with 13 Jbeta primers. Only in-frame clones appear in the TCRdb table, and some are missing; sequencing was by immunoSEQ multiplex PCR. The table includes more than 90,000 clones, 81% detected once. Sequences were obtained from PBMCs. Receptors were obtained from an older woman in good health and CMV-seropositive.

The V gene is TRBV5-5, the J gene TRBJ1-4; no clear D gene. This CDR3 region has 14 residues. V was cut by 2 bases and J by 7 bases, with 12 bases left in between. Germline-derived CDR1 and CDR2 are SGHKS and YYEKEE (reference sequence). Written as DNA, the CDR3 is TGTGCCAGCAGCTTCACAACGGGGAGTGAAAAACTGTTTTTT. As protein: CASSFTTGSEKLFF.

The chain uses TRBV2 and TRBJ1-4; D remains ambiguous. The CDR3 runs to 15 residues. The V gene's germline CDR1 is SNHLY and CDR2 FYNNEI. V was trimmed by 3 bases and J by 10 bases, leaving 18 bases between them. The CDR3 protein is CASSDIERLRGKLFF. As DNA, the CDR3 is TGTGCCAGCAGTGATATCGAAAGACTCCGAGGAAAACTGTTTTTT.

The rearrangement joins TRBV2 to TRBJ2-1, with TRBD1 identical over 10 bases. The germline V gene has CDR1 SNHLY and CDR2 FYNNEI. V shed 4 bases, J shed 8 bases, and the junction held 8 bases outside the gene matches. The CDR3 is 15 amino acids. CDR3 bases: TGTGCCAGCAGTGGCCGGGACAGGGGAGAGGATGAGCAGTTCTTC. It specifies CASSGRDRGEDEQFF.

The chain uses TRBV5-1 and TRBJ2-5, with TRBD2 matching 14 bases. CDR1 is SGHRS, CDR2 YFSETQ, per germline. This CDR3 region has 15 residues. With 4 bases clipped from V and 4 bases from J, the junction kept 3 bases outside the gene matches. CDR3 coding DNA: TGCGCCAGCAGCCCTGGACTAGCGGGAGGAGAGACCCAGTACTTC. Translation gives CASSPGLAGGETQYF.

The rearrangement joins TRBV11-2 to TRBJ2-1; TRBD2 might be the D (6 bases). CDR1 SGHAT and CDR2 FQNNGV come from the germline V gene. CDR3 size: 15 residues. With 2 bases removed from V and 8 bases from J, the gap between germline ends came to 16 bases. CDR3: CASSLLVTGGDEQFF. CDR3 DNA: TGTGCCAGCAGCTTACTAGTAACCGGGGGAGATGAGCAGTTCTTC.

The chain is built from TRBV28 and TRBJ2-5; D possibly corresponds to TRBD2 (6 bases). The DNA end is more similar to TRBJ2-7, so the J call may be wrong. Germline V gives CDR1 MDHEN, CDR2 SYDVKM. This CDR3 spans 15 amino acids. CDR3 coding DNA: TGTGCCAGCAGCCTACTAATTAGCGGTAACTACGAGCAGTACTTC. Amino acid sequence: CASSLLISGNYEQYF.

V gene TRBV25-1 combines with J gene TRBJ2-5, with D possibly matching TRBD2 (6 bases). The J call may not be correct, given that the DNA end is closer to TRBJ2-7. The germline CDR1 and CDR2 sequences are MGHDK and SYGVNS. The CDR3 is made up of 15 amino acids. DNA for the CDR3: TGTGCCAGCAGTGACTCCCGGGACTCACCCTACGAGCAGTACTTC. Residues: CASSDSRDSPYEQYF.

This clone was found a few times. The CDR3 DNA follows: TGTGCCAGCAAGACTACCTACGAGCAGTACTTC. Translated: CASKTTYEQYF. The chain links TRBV6-1 to TRBJ2-7; weak D call: TRBD2 (5 bases). The germline gives CDR1 MNHNS, CDR2 SASEGT. There are 11 residues in the CDR3. The V end was cut by 7 bases, the J end by 2 bases, with 6 bases between.

The chain recombines TRBV27 with TRBJ2-3; D remains ambiguous. Trimming pared 4 bases from V and 2 bases from J, leaving 10 bases between. The CDR3 runs to 14 residues. Germline V CDR1 and CDR2: MNHEY, SMNVEV (reference sequence). CDR3 amino acids: CASSWLVDTDTQYF. DNA for the CDR3: TGTGCCAGCAGTTGGCTAGTTGACACAGATACGCAGTATTTT.

The genes are TRBV7-2 and TRBJ1-5; D unclear. The germline V gene encodes CDR1 SGHTA and CDR2 FQGNSA. This CDR3 contains 15 residues. Trimming took 2 bases from V and 4 from J, leaving 12 bases between them. The CDR3 bases are TGTGCCAGCAGCTTAAATCCGAGTACTAATCAGCCCCAGCATTTT. The encoded protein is CASSLNPSTNQPQHF.

The chain employs TRBV28 and TRBJ1-5; D is unclear. Trimming pared 7 bases from V and 1 base from J, leaving 14 bases between. Per the germline V gene, CDR1 is MDHEN and CDR2 is SYDVKM. The CDR3 has 15 amino acids. CDR3: CASILRLKSNQPQHF. CDR3 DNA: TGTGCCAGCATTCTCAGGCTTAAGAGCAATCAGCCCCAGCATTTT.

This chain links TRBV5-5 with TRBJ2-2; TRBD1 is a possible D gene (6 bases). CDR3 length: 16 amino acids. In germline, CDR1 is SGHKS, CDR2 YYEKEE (reference sequence). V lost 6 bases and J 3 bases, leaving 18 bases between the germline ends. This CDR3 reads CASTVKDSPYTGELFF. In DNA form, the CDR3 reads TGTGCCAGCACCGTTAAGGACAGCCCATACACCGGGGAGCTGTTTTTT.

The V gene is TRBV29-1, the J gene TRBJ2-3, with D possibly TRBD1 on 5 matching bases. There are 12 residues in the CDR3. Trimming pared 4 bases from V and 10 bases from J, leaving 15 bases between. Germline loops: CDR1 SQVTM, CDR2 ANQGSEA. The CDR3 region has the DNA TGCAGCGTTGGTGACCCTAAAGGGGCGCAGTATTTT. Its translation: CSVGDPKGAQYF.

The rearrangement joins TRBV28 to TRBJ2-5; D is perhaps TRBD2 (6 bases). Trimming left V 3 bases short and J 2 bases short, with 25 bases between. CDR3 size: 19 residues. CDR1 is MDHEN, CDR2 SYDVKM, per germline. The CDR3 loop is CASSFPRYSPSGYQETQYF. The CDR3 nucleotides read TGTGCCAGCAGTTTCCCCCGATACTCGCCGAGCGGGTATCAAGAGACCCAGTACTTC.

The J gene is TRBJ2-1, the V gene TRBV11-2; tentatively, D is TRBD2 (5 bases). The germline V and J ends were trimmed by 3 bases and 6 bases, with 18 bases remaining between them. Germline values: CDR1 SGHAT, CDR2 FQNNGV. The CDR3 sequence is 16 residues long. The CDR3 nucleotides read TGTGCCAGCAGCTTTAGAGTAATTTCGAGCGGCAATGAGCAGTTCTTC. Translation gives CASSFRVISSGNEQFF. Full variable domain (missing parts from reference TRBV11-2 and TRBJ2-1): EAGVAQSPRYKIIEKRQSVAFWCNPISGHATLYWYQQILGQGPKLLIQFQNNGVVDDSQLPKDRFSAERLKGVDSTLKIQPAKLEDSAVYLCASSFRVISSGNEQFFGPGTRLTVL.

V gene TRBV18 combines with J gene TRBJ1-1; D uncertain. The CDR3 runs to 13 residues. Germline CDR1 and CDR2: KGHSH and LQKENI. Trimming removed 4 bases from V and 1 base from J, with 7 bases in between. CDR3 DNA sequence: TGTGCCAGCTCACAAACTGGGAACACTGAAGCTTTCTTT. This translates into CASSQTGNTEAFF.

This clone was observed once. In DNA, the CDR3 is TGTGTCACGGGGGGCGGGCAAGAGACCCAGTACTTC. Residues: CVTGGGQETQYF. The chain links TRBV6-6 to TRBJ2-5; D may be TRBD2 (7 bases). Per the germline V gene, CDR1 is MNHNY and CDR2 is SVGAGI (reference sequence). The CDR3 is made up of 12 amino acids.

The rearrangement joins TRBV5-1 to TRBJ2-2, with D uncertain. This CDR3 has 14 residues. Germline V lookup: CDR1 SGHRS, CDR2 YFSETQ. V shed 0 bases and J shed 3 bases, with 6 bases lying between them. The CDR3 loop is CASSLVEYTGELFF. The CDR3 nucleotides read TGCGCCAGCAGCTTGGTTGAGTACACCGGGGAGCTGTTTTTT. The variable domain in full, completed from reference TRBV5-1 and TRBJ2-2, reads KAGVTQTPRYLIKTRGQQVTLSCSPISGHRSVSWYQQTPGQGLQFLFEYFSETQRNKGNFPGRFSGRQFSNSRSEMNVSTLELGDSALYLCASSLVEYTGELFFGEGSRLTVL.

The CDR3 bases are TGTGCCAGCAGCCCAAGCCTCCTTAGCTCCTACGAGCAGTACTTC. Translation: CASSPSLLSSYEQYF. The chain uses TRBV5-6 and TRBJ2-7; D is ambiguous. The V end lost 4 bases, the J end lost 0 bases, and 14 bases lay between the germline ends. Germline lookup yields CDR1 SGHDT and CDR2 YYEEEE. The CDR3 is 15 residues long.

The V gene is TRBV4-3, the J gene TRBJ2-5; possible D gene TRBD1, 5 bases. There are 16 residues in the CDR3. V was pared by 0 bases and J by 3 bases, with 14 bases between. The germline CDR1 and CDR2 sequences are LGHNA and YSLEER. CDR3 sequence: CASSQDISTGKETQYF. DNA of the CDR3: TGCGCCAGCAGCCAAGACATTAGTACAGGAAAAGAGACCCAGTACTTC.

The chain uses TRBV5-6 and TRBJ2-7; TRBD1 matches at 8 bases. Germline CDR1 SGHDT, CDR2 YYEEEE. CDR3 size: 15 residues. The junction had 10 bases not matched to a gene; V was cut back by 1 base and J by 7 bases. CDR3 sequence: CASSLFVQGAREQYF. The CDR3 region has the DNA TGTGCCAGCAGCTTGTTCGTTCAGGGGGCGAGAGAGCAGTACTTC.

The rearrangement links TRBV11-3 to TRBJ2-5; D possibly corresponds to TRBD2 (5 bases). Trimming removed 4 bases at V and 11 bases at J, with 11 bases between. CDR3 length: 11 residues. CDR1 and CDR2 (germline): SGHNT, YENEEA. This CDR3 is CASSSGGEQYF. CDR3 bases: TGTGCCAGCAGCTCGGGTGGGGAGCAGTACTTC.

CDR3 amino acids: CASRVGHKSSGANVLTF. In DNA, the CDR3 is TGTGCAAGTCGCGTGGGACATAAGAGCTCTGGGGCCAACGTCCTGACTTTC. The chain recombines TRBV12-2 with TRBJ2-6; the D call TRBD1 from the table was never checked on the DNA. TRBV12-2 is recorded as a pseudogene. The CDR3 runs to 17 residues.

The chain employs TRBV28 and TRBJ1-4; D unresolved. The length of the CDR3 is 12 residues. The germline gives CDR1 MDHEN, CDR2 SYDVKM. The V end lost 6 bases, the J end lost 4 bases, and 6 bases lay between the germline ends. Here the CDR3 reads CASSQRNEKLFF. For the CDR3, the DNA is TGTGCCAGCAGCCAGCGTAATGAAAAACTGTTTTTT.

The chain recombines TRBV5-5 with TRBJ2-3; no clear D gene. Germline V gene sequence: CDR1 SGHKS, CDR2 YYEKEE (reference sequence). This CDR3 spans 15 amino acids. Trimming stripped 0 bases from V and 1 base from J, with 9 bases between. CDR3 DNA sequence: TGTGCCAGCAGCTTGGGGTTTGGGCGCACAGATACGCAGTATTTT. Translation: CASSLGFGRTDTQYF.

This sequence joins TRBV5-6 and TRBJ1-5; D not resolved. Germline assignment: CDR1 SGHDT and CDR2 YYEEEE. The CDR3 covers 14 residues. Trimming stripped 2 bases from V and 6 bases from J, with 12 bases between. CDR3 sequence (DNA): TGTGCCAGCAGCTTATGGGCGGGAAGTCAGCCCCAGCATTTT. This translates into CASSLWAGSQPQHF.

The chain employs TRBV28 and TRBJ2-3; TRBD1 matches at 10 bases. The CDR3 totals 15 residues. Germline CDR1 reads MDHEN; CDR2 reads SYDVKM. J was trimmed by 4 bases and V by 6 bases; bases with no gene match: 7. The CDR3 DNA sequence: TGTGCCAGCAGGCCTGGACAGGGGGGATCAGATACGCAGTATTTT. Protein: CASRPGQGGSDTQYF.